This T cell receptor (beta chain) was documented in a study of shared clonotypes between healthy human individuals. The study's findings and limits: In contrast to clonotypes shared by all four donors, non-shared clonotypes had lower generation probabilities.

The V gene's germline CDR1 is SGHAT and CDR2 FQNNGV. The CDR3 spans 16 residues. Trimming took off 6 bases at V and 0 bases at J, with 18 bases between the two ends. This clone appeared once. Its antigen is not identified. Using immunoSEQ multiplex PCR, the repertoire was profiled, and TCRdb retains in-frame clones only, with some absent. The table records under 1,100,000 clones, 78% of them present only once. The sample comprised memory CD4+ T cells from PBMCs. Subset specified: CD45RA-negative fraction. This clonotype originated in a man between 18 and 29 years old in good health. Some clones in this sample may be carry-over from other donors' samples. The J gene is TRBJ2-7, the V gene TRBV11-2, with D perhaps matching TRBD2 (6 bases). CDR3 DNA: TGTGCCAGCAGGCCCCTTCGGGGCGGGAACTCCTACGAGCAGTACTTC. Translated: CASRPLRGGNSYEQYF.